A selection of T cell receptor beta chains follows, all from one sample in a study of T cells after posttransplantation cyclophosphamide. The method was immunoSEQ multiplex PCR; TCRdb's version includes in-frame clones alone and lacks a portion of them. Observed are about 3,100 clones, no singletons, with the top ten taking about 30%. Here the sequenced sample was PBMCs, taken after allogeneic stem cell transplant with posttransplant cyclophosphamide. These receptors came from a female patient between 50 and 59 years old who received an allogeneic stem cell transplant from a related donor, was CMV-positive, and had no GVHD. Some T cells may possibly be graft donor cells. Both conserved end residues are part of each CDR3. D genes are given only for firm matches. Only some rows state a clone size, as once, few, many or a class for expanded clones.

j_call clone_size v_call d_call cdr3_nt cdr3_aa
TRBJ2-7 medium-sized TRBV18 TRBD1 TGTGCCAGCTCACCCGGGACAGACTACGAGCAGTACTTC CASSPGTDYEQYF
TRBJ2-7 medium-sized TRBV4-1 TRBD2 TGCGCCAGCAGCCGGAAGAGGACTAGCGGTTCCTACGAGCAGTACTTC CASSRKRTSGSYEQYF
TRBJ2-3 many TRBV5-1 TRBD1 TGCGCCAGCAGCACCCGACAGGGAAAGGTGGGGGATACGCAGTATTTT CASSTRQGKVGDTQYF
TRBJ1-4 many TRBV30 TRBD1 TGTGCCTGGAGTCCCTTCACAGGGGGGGCTGAAAAACTGTTTTTT CAWSPFTGGAEKLFF
TRBJ1-3 many TRBV7-6 . TGTGCCAGCAGGTCTTTACCACAGGGCGCCCTTGACTCTGGAAACACCATATATTTT CASRSLPQGALDSGNTIYF
TRBJ2-4 many TRBV2 . TGTGCCAGCAGGGGTGTAATTACCGGGGAAAAAAACATTCAGTACTTC CASRGVITGEKNIQYF
TRBJ2-2 many TRBV7-9 . TGTGCCAGCAGCGGCCATCAGGGTCGCGGGGAGCTGTTTTTT CASSGHQGRGELFF
TRBJ1-1 medium-sized TRBV15 . TGTGCCACCAGCAGATCCAGGGTGAACACTGAAGCTTTCTTT CATSRSRVNTEAFF
TRBJ2-3 few TRBV29-1 TRBD1 TGCAGCTTCGACTCAGCCGGACAGGGTGCGACAGATACGCAGTATTTT CSFDSAGQGATDTQYF
TRBJ2-7 many TRBV6-2/TRBV6-3 TRBD2 TGTGCCAGCAGTTACAATTATGAGCGGGAGGGCCAACCCTACGAGCAGTACTTC CASSYNYEREGQPYEQYF
TRBJ2-7 many TRBV7-9 . TGTGCCAGCAGCTTAGAAGGGGAAGGAGGGAACGAGCAGTACTTC CASSLEGEGGNEQYF
TRBJ1-1 large TRBV7-2 . TGTGCCAGCAGCTTAGAATCAGGGCGGAACACTGAAGCTTTCTTT CASSLESGRNTEAFF
TRBJ1-5 many TRBV6-1 . TGTGCCAGCAGTGAATTGGCGGTTTATAGCAATCAGCCCCAGCATTTT CASSELAVYSNQPQHF
TRBJ2-7 many TRBV13 . TGTGCCAGCAGCTTATCTGTTATGCGGGCCGCGAGCTCCTACGAGCAGTACTTC CASSLSVMRAASSYEQYF
TRBJ1-3 medium-sized TRBV4-3 . TGCGCCAGCAGCCCCGGACACAGAAACACCATATATTTT CASSPGHRNTIYF
TRBJ1-2 many TRBV6-2/TRBV6-3 . TGTGCCAGCCAGGGAGAGCCCGTTTATGGCTACACCTTC CASQGEPVYGYTF
TRBJ1-1 medium-sized TRBV18 . TGTGCCAGCTCCAGGGTGTTCGCTGAAGCTTTCTTT CASSRVFAEAFF
TRBJ1-5 many TRBV6-1 . TGTGCCAGCAGTGAGTGGACAGCGGGCAATCAGCCCCAGCATTTT CASSEWTAGNQPQHF
TRBJ2-7 medium-sized TRBV12-3/TRBV12-4 . TGTGCCAGCAGTCCCACTTACTACGAGCAGTACTTC CASSPTYYEQYF
TRBJ2-2 many TRBV11-3 TRBD1 TGTGCCAGCAGCTTGACAGGGGCTGACACCGGGGAGCTGTTTTTT CASSLTGADTGELFF
TRBJ2-7 many TRBV6-6 . TGTGCCAGCAGTTACTCTGGGGACTCTTCCTACGAGCAGTACTTC CASSYSGDSSYEQYF
TRBJ1-5 medium-sized TRBV18 . TGTGCCAGCTCTTCAGGTATTGGGACAATCAAGCCCCAGCATTTT CASSSGIGTIKPQHF
TRBJ2-7 medium-sized TRBV7-9 TRBD2 TGTGCCAGCAGCTTAACTAGCGGGATCTACGAGCAGTACTTC CASSLTSGIYEQYF
TRBJ2-1 medium-sized TRBV28 TRBD1 TGTGCCAGCAGTTTATTTGGGACAGGGAGCAATGAGCAGTTCTTC CASSLFGTGSNEQFF
TRBJ2-7 many TRBV12-3/TRBV12-4 TRBD2 TGTGCCAGCCGGCCTAGCGGGGGCTACGAGCAGTACTTC CASRPSGGYEQYF
TRBJ1-6 . TRBV6-5 TRBD1 TGTGCCAGCAGTTACGATGGCAGGGGGTTTGATTCACCCCTCCACTTT CASSYDGRGFDSPLHF
TRBJ1-3 few TRBV28 . TGTGCCAGCAGTTTACCCACCCGGGTCTTTGGAAACACCATATATTTT CASSLPTRVFGNTIYF
TRBJ1-5 many TRBV6-5 . TGTGCCAGCAGCGGTCGACAGGCCCCGGAGCCCCAGCATTTT CASSGRQAPEPQHF
TRBJ2-2 medium-sized TRBV4-2 . TGTGCCAGCAGCCCCTACACCGGGGAGCTGTTTTTT CASSPYTGELFF
TRBJ2-7 many TRBV27 TRBD1 TGTGCCAGCAGTTTCTCCCGGGACAGGGCCGCCGCGGGGCAGTACTTC CASSFSRDRAAAGQYF
TRBJ1-1 medium-sized TRBV7-9 . TGTGCCAGCAGCTTAACGGGGGCTGAAGCTTTCTTT CASSLTGAEAFF
TRBJ1-5 many TRBV28 . TGTGCCAGCAGTTTGGGGGCGGGCCAGCCCCAGCATTTT CASSLGAGQPQHF
TRBJ1-4 medium-sized TRBV18 TRBD1 TGTGCCAGCTCACCAGAGCAGGGGGGAGAAAAACTGTTTTTT CASSPEQGGEKLFF
TRBJ2-3 many TRBV18 TRBD1 TGTGCCAGCTCACCCGGGACAGGGTTCACAGATACGCAGTATTTT CASSPGTGFTDTQYF
TRBJ2-1 many TRBV11-1 . TGTGCCAGCAGCTTGGGGACTGGCAATGAGCAGTTCTTC CASSLGTGNEQFF
TRBJ2-1 medium-sized TRBV19 . TGTGCCAGTAGTGCGGCCAGGGGCGCCGGTACTAGTGAGCAGTTCTTC CASSAARGAGTSEQFF
TRBJ2-7 many TRBV6-1 TRBD1 TGTGCCAGCAGTTTTGGACAGGGGACCTACGAGCAGTACTTC CASSFGQGTYEQYF
TRBJ1-4 medium-sized TRBV11-2 TRBD1 TGTGCCAGCAGCTTGGGGACAGCCACCCTAAGGGAAAAACTGTTTTTT CASSLGTATLREKLFF
TRBJ1-5 medium-sized TRBV2 TRBD1 TGTGCCAGCAGTGAAGAGCCGACAGGGTCTCAGCCCCAGCATTTT CASSEEPTGSQPQHF
TRBJ1-2 many TRBV2 TRBD1 TGTGCCAGCAGTGAGCTGGACAGGGGTGGTGGCTACACCTTC CASSELDRGGGYTF
TRBJ2-1 many TRBV7-3 TRBD2 TGTGCCAGCAGCGGACCCGGGACTAGCGGGAGGGGGGCATACAATGAGCAGTTCTTC CASSGPGTSGRGAYNEQFF
TRBJ2-5 few TRBV5-6 . TGTGCCAGCAGCTTAGGGTACGCGGGCCAAGAGACCCAGTACTTC CASSLGYAGQETQYF
TRBJ2-7 many TRBV6-5 TRBD1 TGTGCCAGCAGTTACCCTCGACAGGGGTCGAACGAGCAGTACTTC CASSYPRQGSNEQYF
TRBJ2-5 . TRBV30 TRBD2 TGTGCCTGGGTTCCCCAGGCGGGAGGGCCGGAGACCCAGTACTTC CAWVPQAGGPETQYF
TRBJ1-2 many TRBV18 . TGTGCCAGCTCACCCCCTGACAATCGAGGCTATGGCTACACCTTC CASSPPDNRGYGYTF
TRBJ1-3 medium-sized TRBV6-1 . TGTGCCAGCAGTGACGGGTTCTCTGGAAACACCATATATTTT CASSDGFSGNTIYF
TRBJ1-1 many TRBV28 . TGTGCCGGGGGGGGTGGAGGTAACACTGAAGCTTTCTTT CAGGGGGNTEAFF
TRBJ1-4 large TRBV7-9 TRBD1 TGTGCCAGCAGCGACCGGGACAGTGAAAAACTGTTTTTT CASSDRDSEKLFF
TRBJ1-2 many TRBV9 . TGTGCCAGCAGCGGGATAGGCGGTGGCTACACCTTC CASSGIGGGYTF
TRBJ1-1 medium-sized TRBV7-9 TRBD1 TGTGCCAGCAGCCTACAGGGGGGCACTGAAGCTTTCTTT CASSLQGGTEAFF
TRBJ2-1 medium-sized TRBV28 . TGTGCCAGCAGTTCCAGGGGGGCGGCGAGCGATGAGCAGTTCTTC CASSSRGAASDEQFF
TRBJ1-1 medium-sized TRBV6-1 TRBD1 TGTGCCAGCAGTGTGGACAGGGGAAACACTGAAGCTTTCTTT CASSVDRGNTEAFF
TRBJ2-1 medium-sized TRBV7-3 . TGTGCCAGCAGCTTAGGCCGCAATGAGCAGTTCTTC CASSLGRNEQFF
TRBJ1-2 few TRBV30 TRBD1 TGTGCCTGGAGTGCGGGACAGTCGGTCTATGGCTACACCTTC CAWSAGQSVYGYTF
TRBJ1-3 medium-sized TRBV6-1 . TGTGCCAGCCATAGCTCTGGAAACACCATATATTTT CASHSSGNTIYF
TRBJ2-6 many TRBV30 TRBD1 TGTGCCTGGCACAGGGGCGGTGGGGCCAACGTCCTGACTTTC CAWHRGGGANVLTF
TRBJ2-5 many TRBV11-3 TRBD1 TGTGCCAGCAGCTTAGAACGGGGCAGGGGGGAGACCCAGTACTTC CASSLERGRGETQYF
TRBJ2-7 medium-sized TRBV14 TRBD1 TGTGCCAGCAGCCTAGACAGGGGATCTTCCTACGAGCAGTACTTC CASSLDRGSSYEQYF
TRBJ2-1 many TRBV30 TRBD2 TGTGCCTGGGGTAGCGGGGGTTCCTACAATGAGCAGTTCTTC CAWGSGGSYNEQFF
TRBJ1-1 many TRBV30 TRBD1 TGTGCCTGCCAGACAGGGTGGGGGAACACTGAAGCTTTCTTT CACQTGWGNTEAFF